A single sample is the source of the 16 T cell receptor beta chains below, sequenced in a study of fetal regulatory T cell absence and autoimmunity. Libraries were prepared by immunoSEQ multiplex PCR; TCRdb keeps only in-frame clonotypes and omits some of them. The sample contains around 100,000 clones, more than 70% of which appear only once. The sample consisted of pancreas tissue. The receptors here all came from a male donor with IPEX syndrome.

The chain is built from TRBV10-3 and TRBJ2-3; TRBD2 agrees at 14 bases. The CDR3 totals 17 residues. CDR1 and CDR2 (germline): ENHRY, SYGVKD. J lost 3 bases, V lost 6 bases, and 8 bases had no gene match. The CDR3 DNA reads TGTGCCATCAGGAGATACGGGACTAGCGGGAGAACAGATACGCAGTATTTT. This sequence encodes CAIRRYGTSGRTDTQYF.

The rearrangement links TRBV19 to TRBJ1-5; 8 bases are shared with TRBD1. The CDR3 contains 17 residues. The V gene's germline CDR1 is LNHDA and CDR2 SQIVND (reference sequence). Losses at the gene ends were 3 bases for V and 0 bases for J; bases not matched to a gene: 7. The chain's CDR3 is CASSIAGGGDSNQPQHF. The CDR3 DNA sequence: TGTGCCAGTAGTATCGCAGGGGGCGGAGATAGCAATCAGCCCCAGCATTTT.

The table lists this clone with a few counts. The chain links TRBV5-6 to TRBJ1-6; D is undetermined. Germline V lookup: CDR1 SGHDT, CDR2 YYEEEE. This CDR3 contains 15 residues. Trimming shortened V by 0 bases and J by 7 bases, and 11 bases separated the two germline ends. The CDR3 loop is CASSLAGGRNSPLHF. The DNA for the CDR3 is TGTGCCAGCAGCTTGGCCGGAGGGAGAAATTCACCCCTCCACTTT. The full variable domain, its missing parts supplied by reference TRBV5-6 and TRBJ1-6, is DAGVTQSPTHLIKTRGQQVTLRCSPKSGHDTVSWYQQALGQGPQFIFQYYEEEERQRGNFPDRFSGHQFPNYSSELNVNALLLGDSALYLCASSLAGGRNSPLHFGNGTRLTVT.

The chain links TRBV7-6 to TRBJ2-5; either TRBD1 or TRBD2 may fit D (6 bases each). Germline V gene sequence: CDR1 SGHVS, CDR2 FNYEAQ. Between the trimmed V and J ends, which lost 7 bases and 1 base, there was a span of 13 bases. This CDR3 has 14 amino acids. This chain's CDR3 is CASNNPGAQETQYF. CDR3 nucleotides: TGTGCCAGCAACAACCCGGGGGCCCAAGAGACCCAGTACTTC.

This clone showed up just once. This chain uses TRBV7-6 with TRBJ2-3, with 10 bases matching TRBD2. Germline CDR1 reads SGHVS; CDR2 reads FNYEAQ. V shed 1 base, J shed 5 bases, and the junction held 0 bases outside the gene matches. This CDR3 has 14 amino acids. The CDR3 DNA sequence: TGTGCCAGCAGCTTAGGACTAGCGGGAGATACGCAGTATTTT. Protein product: CASSLGLAGDTQYF.

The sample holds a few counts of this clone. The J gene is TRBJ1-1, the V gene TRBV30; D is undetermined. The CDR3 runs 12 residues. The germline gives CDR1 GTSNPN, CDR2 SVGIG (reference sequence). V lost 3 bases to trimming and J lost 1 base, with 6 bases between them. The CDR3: CAWSRANTEAFF. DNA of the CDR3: TGTGCCTGGAGCCGGGCGAACACTGAAGCTTTCTTT.

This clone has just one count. This CDR3 reads CASSRDRGRGYTF. CDR3 DNA: TGTGCCAGCAGTCGGGACAGGGGGCGCGGCTACACCTTC. The chain links TRBV6-1 to TRBJ1-2, with TRBD1 identical over 12 bases. CDR3 length: 13 amino acids. Germline V gives CDR1 MNHNS, CDR2 SASEGT. The V segment lost 5 bases and the J segment 8 bases; nucleotides outside the gene matches: 3.

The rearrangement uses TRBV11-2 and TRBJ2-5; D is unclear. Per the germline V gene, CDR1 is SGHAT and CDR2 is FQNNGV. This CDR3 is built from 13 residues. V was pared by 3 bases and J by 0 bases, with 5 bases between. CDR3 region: CASSFVYQETQYF. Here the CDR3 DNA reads TGTGCCAGCAGCTTCGTGTACCAAGAGACCCAGTACTTC.

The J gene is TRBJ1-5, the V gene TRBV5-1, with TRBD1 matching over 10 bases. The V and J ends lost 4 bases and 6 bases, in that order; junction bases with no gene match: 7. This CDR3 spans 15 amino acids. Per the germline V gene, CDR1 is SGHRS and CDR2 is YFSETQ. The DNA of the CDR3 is TGCGCCAGCAGCCGACGACAGGGGGCACTTCAGCCCCAGCATTTT. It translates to CASSRRQGALQPQHF.

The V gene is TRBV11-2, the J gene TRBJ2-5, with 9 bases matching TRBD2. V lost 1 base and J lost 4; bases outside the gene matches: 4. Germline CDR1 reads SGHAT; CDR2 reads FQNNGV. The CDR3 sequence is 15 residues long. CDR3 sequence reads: CASSLVGGGGETQYF. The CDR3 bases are TGTGCCAGCAGCTTAGTGGGCGGGGGGGGAGAGACCCAGTACTTC.

The CDR3 sequence: CASSPLIVSYEQYF. In nucleotides, the CDR3 is TGTGCCAGCAGCCCCCTGATTGTCTCCTACGAGCAGTACTTC. The chain recombines TRBV11-2 with TRBJ2-7; D is uncertain. Germline CDR1 and CDR2: SGHAT and FQNNGV. The CDR3 has 14 residues. The V gene lost 5 bases and the J gene lost 0 bases, with 11 bases spanning the gap.

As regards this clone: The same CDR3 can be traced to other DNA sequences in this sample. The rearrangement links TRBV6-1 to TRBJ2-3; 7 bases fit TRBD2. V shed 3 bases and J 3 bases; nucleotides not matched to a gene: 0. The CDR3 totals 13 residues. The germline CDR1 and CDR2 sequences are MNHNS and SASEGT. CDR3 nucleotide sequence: TGTGCCAGCAGTGAGCGGGGGACAGATACGCAGTATTTT. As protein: CASSERGTDTQYF.

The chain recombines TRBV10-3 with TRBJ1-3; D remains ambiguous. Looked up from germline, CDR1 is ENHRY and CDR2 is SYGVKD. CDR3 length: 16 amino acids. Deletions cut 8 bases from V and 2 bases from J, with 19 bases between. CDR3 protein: CAIRRFQRNPGNTIYF. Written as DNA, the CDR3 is TGTGCCATCCGACGTTTTCAGCGGAACCCTGGAAACACCATATATTTT.

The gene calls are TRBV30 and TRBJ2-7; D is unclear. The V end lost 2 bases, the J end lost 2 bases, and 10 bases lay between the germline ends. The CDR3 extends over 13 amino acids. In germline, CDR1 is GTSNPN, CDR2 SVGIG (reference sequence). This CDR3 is CAWSWSPTYEQYF. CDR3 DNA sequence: TGTGCCTGGAGTTGGAGCCCTACCTACGAGCAGTACTTC.

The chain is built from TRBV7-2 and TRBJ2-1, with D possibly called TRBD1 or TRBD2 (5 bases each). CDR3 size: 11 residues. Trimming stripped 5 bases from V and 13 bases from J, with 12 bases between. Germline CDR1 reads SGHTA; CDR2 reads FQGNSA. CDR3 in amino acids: CASSLMGDQFF. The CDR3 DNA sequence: TGTGCCAGCAGCCTAATGGGGGATCAGTTCTTC.

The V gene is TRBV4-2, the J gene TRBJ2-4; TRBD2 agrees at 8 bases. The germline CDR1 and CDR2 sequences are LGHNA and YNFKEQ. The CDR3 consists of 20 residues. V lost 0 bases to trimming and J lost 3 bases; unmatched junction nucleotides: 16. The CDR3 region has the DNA TGTGCCAGCAGCCAAGACCCACACTTGGAGCGGGGGTTAGACAAAAACATTCAGTACTTC. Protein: CASSQDPHLERGLDKNIQYF.